Presented here are 15 T cell receptor beta chains from one specimen sequenced in a study of OX40 agonist ivuxolimab in advanced cancers. Only in-frame clones appear in the TCRdb table, and some are missing; sequencing was by immunoSEQ multiplex PCR. This sample yields about 90,000 clones, of which just under 90% are seen a single time; approximately 7.4% belongs to the top ten. The sequencing here drew on CD4+ or CD8+ T cells sorted from blood, taken in a trial of the OX40 agonist ivuxolimab. The receptor set was obtained from an adult with an advanced solid tumor such as melanoma, head and neck, liver or kidney cancer.

This chain's CDR3 is CASSINRMGETQYF. The CDR3 region has the DNA TGTGCCAGTAGTATTAACAGGATGGGGGAGACCCAGTACTTC. The chain employs TRBV19 and TRBJ2-5, with a weak D call TRBD1 (5 bases). The germline CDR1 and CDR2 sequences are LNHDA and SQIVND (reference sequence). The CDR3 totals 14 residues. The V end lost 3 bases, the J end lost 5 bases, and 13 bases lay between the germline ends.

V gene TRBV11-2 combines with J gene TRBJ2-7; tentatively, D is TRBD1 (6 bases). The CDR3 length is 15 residues. Germline V gives CDR1 SGHAT, CDR2 FQNNGV. Trimming removed 6 bases at V and 7 bases at J, with 22 bases between. The DNA for the CDR3 is TGTGCCAGCAGACCTATCAGGGGACCTCCGGGAGAGCAGTACTTC. Encoded protein: CASRPIRGPPGEQYF.

The V and J genes are TRBV5-4 and TRBJ2-7; D may be TRBD1 or TRBD2 (5 bases each). This CDR3 region has 15 residues. Trimming took 0 bases from V and 2 from J, leaving 12 bases between them. The germline V gene has CDR1 SGHNT and CDR2 YYREEE (reference sequence). The CDR3 region has the DNA TGTGCCAGCAGCTTGGGTACCGGGGCGCCCTACGAGCAGTACTTC. Translated, it gives CASSLGTGAPYEQYF.

The chain links TRBV27 to TRBJ2-1, with 8 bases that match TRBD1. Germline V gene data show CDR1 as MNHEY and CDR2 as SMNVEV (reference sequence). V lost 2 bases and J lost 9; bases outside the gene matches: 6. The CDR3 spans 14 residues. CDR3 in DNA: TGTGCCAGCAGTTTAGGGCAGGGGGCGGTTGAGCAGTTCTTC. Translation gives CASSLGQGAVEQFF.

The chain employs TRBV5-1 and TRBJ2-5, with 7 nucleotides matching TRBD2. J gave up 2 bases and V 0 bases, and 4 bases lay outside the gene matches. This CDR3 is built from 15 residues. Germline CDR1 and CDR2: SGHRS and YFSETQ. As DNA, the CDR3 is TGCGCCAGCAGCTTGGACCCGGGGGGTCAAGAGACCCAGTACTTC. Protein product: CASSLDPGGQETQYF.

The V and J genes are TRBV6-6 and TRBJ1-2, with a weak D call TRBD1 (5 bases). In germline, CDR1 is MNHNY, CDR2 SVGAGI (reference sequence). The V end lost 5 bases, the J end lost 3 bases, and 13 bases lay between the germline ends. The CDR3 covers 14 residues. The CDR3 here is CASSQSGIDYGYTF. The CDR3 DNA is TGTGCCAGCAGTCAGTCAGGGATTGACTATGGCTACACCTTC.

The gene calls are TRBV6-5 and TRBJ1-5; maybe TRBD1 (6 bases). The CDR3 is 13 residues long. The V gene's germline CDR1 is MNHEY and CDR2 SVGAGI. Trimming removed 6 bases at V and 4 bases at J, with 10 bases between. The CDR3 DNA sequence: TGTGCCAGCAGGCTCGACAGGAATCAGCCCCAGCATTTT. Translating gives CASRLDRNQPQHF.

The chain links TRBV14 to TRBJ1-1; no definite D call. CDR1 SGHDN and CDR2 FVKESK come from the germline V gene. The V end lost 3 bases, the J end lost 5 bases, and 7 bases lay between the germline ends. CDR3 length: 12 residues. DNA for the CDR3: TGTGCCAGCAGCCACGGTTGGACTGAAGCTTTCTTT. It codes for CASSHGWTEAFF.

This chain joins TRBV4-1 and TRBJ2-7, with 7 bases aligning to TRBD1. The CDR3 covers 19 residues. Germline loops: CDR1 MGHRA, CDR2 YSYEKL. J was trimmed by 2 bases and V by 5 bases; bases with no gene match: 21. Here the CDR3 reads CASSSQGETGPSTTYEQYF. CDR3 DNA: TGCGCCAGCAGCTCGCAAGGGGAGACAGGGCCATCTACTACCTACGAGCAGTACTTC.

V gene TRBV7-8 combines with J gene TRBJ1-1, with D tentatively TRBD1 (5 bases). V was cut by 5 bases and J by 8 bases, with 15 bases left in between. Germline values: CDR1 SGHVS, CDR2 FQNEAQ. The CDR3 totals 13 residues. The DNA for the CDR3 is TGTGCCAGCAGCCCCCGACCGGGACGGGAAGCTTTCTTT. It codes for CASSPRPGREAFF.

This rearrangement joins TRBV28 to TRBJ2-5; the D gene could be TRBD1 or TRBD2 (5 bases each). This CDR3 is built from 14 residues. The germline CDR1 and CDR2 sequences are MDHEN and SYDVKM. V lost 5 bases and J lost 2, with 12 bases in between. CDR3 in DNA: TGTGCCAGCAGTAATCGGTGGGGGCAAGAGACCCAGTACTTC. It specifies CASSNRWGQETQYF.

This sequence joins TRBV19 and TRBJ2-5, with D possibly being TRBD1 (7 bases). The CDR3 is 17 amino acids. Trimming shortened V by 1 base and J by 1 base, and 16 bases separated the two germline ends. Germline loops: CDR1 LNHDA, CDR2 SQIVND (reference sequence). Here the CDR3 DNA reads TGTGCCAGTAGTATAGGGGGAGCAGGGGGAGGCCAAGAGACCCAGTACTTC. The encoded protein is CASSIGGAGGGQETQYF.

This chain joins TRBV15 and TRBJ1-4; TRBD1 agrees at 7 bases. V shed 0 bases and J 2 bases; nucleotides not matched to a gene: 6. The CDR3 contains 17 residues. Germline V CDR1 and CDR2: LNHNV, YYDKDF (reference sequence). The DNA for the CDR3 is TGTGCCACCAGCAGAGATCGACAGGGATGGACTAATGAAAAACTGTTTTTT. Translated, it gives CATSRDRQGWTNEKLFF. Filled out from reference TRBV15 and TRBJ1-4, the complete variable domain reads DAMVIQNPRYQVTQFGKPVTLSCSQTLNHNVMYWYQQKSSQAPKLLFHYYDKDFNNEADTPDNFQSRRPNTSFCFLDIRSPGLGDTAMYLCATSRDRQGWTNEKLFFGSGTQLSVL.

The chain employs TRBV6-6 and TRBJ2-7, with 9 bases aligning to TRBD1. The germline V gene has CDR1 MNHNY and CDR2 SVGAGI (reference sequence). CDR3 length: 14 residues. With 10 bases clipped from V and 4 bases from J, the junction kept 11 bases outside the gene matches. The CDR3 spells CATLRGQGGYEQYF. The CDR3, as DNA: TGTGCCACCCTACGGGGACAGGGTGGGTACGAGCAGTACTTC.

This rearrangement joins TRBV5-1 to TRBJ2-3; D tentatively reads TRBD1 or TRBD2 (5 bases each). Trimming shortened V by 7 bases and J by 0 bases, and 21 bases separated the two germline ends. Germline CDR1 is SGHRS and CDR2 is YFSETQ. The CDR3 totals 17 residues. The CDR3 spells CASLRDGAFRSTDTQYF. The CDR3 nucleotides are TGCGCCAGCCTCCGGGACGGAGCCTTTCGAAGCACAGATACGCAGTATTTT.